This T cell receptor (beta chain) was documented in a study of blood T cell repertoires in COVID-19. Study background: From T cells, B-cell-depleted T cells, or PBMCs came the material, which was cDNA or gDNA.

Using immunoSEQ multiplex PCR, the repertoire was profiled, and TCRdb retains in-frame clones only, with some absent. The sample lists under 150,000 clones, about 84% occurring once. Per germline, CDR1 SGHTA and CDR2 FQGNSA. Trimming removed 3 bases at V and 3 bases at J, with 21 bases between. The CDR3 totals 17 residues. This clone was seen more than once but under ten times. This chain joins TRBV7-2 and TRBJ2-7; possibly TRBD1 for D (6 bases). The sequence was collected from a human donor in a cohort sampled during active COVID-19. Sample: peripheral blood. For the CDR3, the DNA is TGTGCCAGCAGCTTTACCAACTCCGGGACAAGCTACTACGAGCAGTACTTC. It encodes CASSFTNSGTSYYEQYF.